Shown below are 16 T cell receptor beta chains from a single sample sequenced in a study of T cell repertoires in cytomegalovirus infection (dated by TCRdb to the late 2010s). The listed sequencing device is Illumina HiSeq 1500. TCRdb passed the public sequencing reads through fastp at Q25 and MiXCR, retaining productive beta sequences. Rows with one shared CDR3 protein collapse into an entry with the most common genes and DNA. The sample data list nearly 650,000 distinct CDR3 sequences, and about 24% of these were observed just once. The leading ten clones occupy roughly 8% of the sample. Input material: CD8+ T cells from PBMCs. Receptors originate from a human donor in good health (CMV status not recorded). Some clones in this sample may be carry-over from other donors' samples.

This clonotype was detected only a few times. The rearrangement joins TRBV5-6 to TRBJ2-1, with D possibly TRBD1 on 5 matching bases. CDR3 length: 14 residues. The ends were cut back, 4 bases at V and 1 base at J, with 9 bases in the middle. CDR1 is SGHDT and CDR2 is YYEEEE in the germline V gene. The CDR3 reads CASSPTESYNEQFF. CDR3 in DNA: TGTGCCAGCAGCCCGACAGAGTCCTACAATGAGCAGTTCTTC.

This clonotype was counted at least ten times. The chain couples TRBV7-2 to TRBJ2-3; D call uncertain. Trimming removed 1 base from V and 5 bases from J, with 16 bases in between. The CDR3 is 16 residues long. In germline, CDR1 is SGHTA, CDR2 FQGNSA. This chain's CDR3 is CASSLVGNTPGDTQYF. The CDR3 DNA is TGTGCCAGCAGCTTAGTAGGCAACACGCCGGGAGATACGCAGTATTTT.

The chain has TRBV6-2 or TRBV6-3 and TRBJ2-5; 11 nucleotides match TRBD2. The CDR3 length is 17 residues. The V segment lost 4 bases and the J segment 2 bases; nucleotides outside the gene matches: 9. Germline lookup yields CDR1 MNHEY and CDR2 SVGEGT. The DNA for the CDR3 is TGTGCCAGCAGTTTTCCACTAGCGGGGGTCAATCAAGAGACCCAGTACTTC. Amino acid sequence: CASSFPLAGVNQETQYF.

As concerns this clonotype: A read error may account for a junction end that differs from germline. The chain uses TRBV7-8 and TRBJ1-3; unclear D gene. The CDR3 length is 16 residues. Germline lookup yields CDR1 SGHVS and CDR2 FQNEAQ. This CDR3 is CASSSGRGYSGNTTYF. The CDR3 DNA sequence: TGTGCCAGCAGCTCGGGTCGGGGTTACTCTGGAAACACCACATATTTT.

The table lists this clonotype with a count of one. A much larger clone lies one base from this, so it may be a read error. The chain is built from TRBV7-6 and TRBJ1-1, with D possibly TRBD1 on 5 matching bases. Trimming stripped 5 bases from V and 7 bases from J, with 14 bases between. CDR1 and CDR2 from the germline V gene are SGHVS and FNYEAQ. The CDR3 length is 13 residues. The CDR3 is CASSHNGAHEAFF. The CDR3 DNA reads TGTGCCAGCAGCCACAACGGGGCGCATGAAGCTTTCTTT.

This clonotype came up many times. The chain employs TRBV7-6 and TRBJ1-1, with 11 bases identical to TRBD1. CDR1 and CDR2 (germline): SGHVS, FNYEAQ. The CDR3 contains 15 residues. The trim removed 4 bases at V and 5 bases at J, leaving 6 bases unmatched. The CDR3 region is CASSYGTGGWTEAFF. DNA for the CDR3: TGTGCCAGCAGCTACGGGACAGGGGGTTGGACTGAAGCTTTCTTT.

The chain has TRBV6-5 and TRBJ2-5; TRBD2 matches at 10 bases. J was trimmed by 1 base and V by 5 bases; bases with no gene match: 4. CDR1 is MNHEY and CDR2 is SVGAGI in the germline V gene. This CDR3 spans 15 amino acids. In nucleotides, the CDR3 is TGTGCCAGCAGTGCTAGCGGGGGTCGCCAAGAGACCCAGTACTTC. This encodes CASSASGGRQETQYF.

The rearrangement links TRBV2 to TRBJ2-1; D tentatively fits TRBD1 or TRBD2 (5 bases each). V gave up 7 bases and J gave up 7 bases, with 23 bases separating them. The CDR3 is 16 amino acids. CDR1 SNHLY and CDR2 FYNNEI come from the germline V gene. The CDR3 DNA sequence: TGTGCCAGCACCTACGGGGCGGGCCCCGGCGTGAATGAGCAGTTCTTC. It specifies CASTYGAGPGVNEQFF.

This clonotype was detected only a few times. The V and J genes are TRBV20-1 and TRBJ2-7; 9 bases agree with TRBD1. Germline CDR1 and CDR2: DFQATT and SNEGSKA (reference sequence). V lost 2 bases and J lost 7; bases outside the gene matches: 27. This CDR3 has 20 residues. This CDR3 is CSARNRSGQDRGFLSREQYF. DNA for the CDR3: TGCAGTGCTAGAAATCGGAGCGGCCAGGACAGGGGATTCCTTAGTCGGGAGCAGTACTTC.

In this sample, this clonotype turned up a few times. This chain joins TRBV6-5 and TRBJ1-2, with D unclear. Germline CDR1 reads MNHEY; CDR2 reads SVGAGI. This CDR3 has 16 amino acids. Deletions cut 2 bases from V and 3 bases from J, with 16 bases between. CDR3 residues: CASSYRGVDGYYGYTF. The CDR3 DNA reads as TGTGCCAGCAGTTACCGGGGAGTAGATGGGTACTATGGCTACACCTTC.

Here the CDR3 reads CASNPTLRTEAFF. CDR3 nucleotide sequence: TGTGCCAGTAACCCTACCCTTCGTACTGAAGCTTTCTTT. The genes are TRBV19 and TRBJ1-1; D unresolved. Germline assignment: CDR1 LNHDA and CDR2 SQIVND (reference sequence). The V end lost 7 bases, the J end lost 5 bases, and 14 bases lay between the germline ends. CDR3 length: 13 residues.

This rearrangement joins TRBV9 to TRBJ2-7; 10 bases line up with TRBD1. The CDR3 consists of 15 residues. Germline V gives CDR1 SGDLS, CDR2 YYNGEE. Trimming cost V 4 bases and J 6 bases; bases outside gene matches: 10. CDR3: CASSNRDRGPGEQYF. For the CDR3, the DNA is TGTGCCAGCAGCAACCGGGACAGGGGACCTGGCGAGCAGTACTTC.

The chain uses TRBV7-6 and TRBJ2-1; D call uncertain. The germline V gene encodes CDR1 SGHVS and CDR2 FNYEAQ. The germline V and J ends were trimmed by 2 bases and 8 bases, with 7 bases remaining between them. CDR3 length: 12 amino acids. The CDR3 coding sequence is TGTGCCAGCAGCTTACAAGGCTATGAGCAGTTCTTC. Translation gives CASSLQGYEQFF. The full variable domain, with the rest looked up from reference TRBV7-6 and TRBJ2-1, is GAGVSQSPRYKVTKRGQDVALRCDPISGHVSLYWYRQALGQGPEFLTYFNYEAQQDKSGLPNDRFSAERPEGSISTLTIQRTEQRDSAMYRCASSLQGYEQFFGPGTRLTVL.

The rearrangement links TRBV20-1 to TRBJ2-5; possibly TRBD1 or TRBD2 for D (7 bases each). The ends were cut back, 6 bases at V and 2 bases at J, with 25 bases in the middle. The germline V gene has CDR1 DFQATT and CDR2 SNEGSKA (reference sequence). CDR3 size: 17 residues. The CDR3 protein is CSALWGRGLVWQETQYF. In DNA form, the CDR3 reads TGCAGTGCCCTCTGGGGGAGGGGGCTCGTATGGCAAGAGACCCAGTACTTC.

The table lists this clonotype with a few counts. The rearrangement joins TRBV4-1 to TRBJ2-3, with 8 nucleotides matching TRBD1. CDR3 size: 16 residues. V was pared by 2 bases and J by 1 base, with 5 bases of the junction left unmatched. In germline, CDR1 is MGHRA, CDR2 YSYEKL. CDR3: CASSQRTGPGTDTQYF. The CDR3 DNA reads as TGCGCCAGCAGCCAACGGACAGGGCCGGGCACAGATACGCAGTATTTT.

This clonotype was counted ten times or more. This chain joins TRBV7-8 and TRBJ2-1, with TRBD1 matching over 7 bases. Trimming cost V 3 bases and J 0 bases; bases outside gene matches: 5. Germline values: CDR1 SGHVS, CDR2 FQNEAQ. The CDR3 covers 16 residues. The DNA for the CDR3 is TGTGCCAGCAGCTTTAGGGGGCCGAGCTCCTACAATGAGCAGTTCTTC. Amino acids: CASSFRGPSSYNEQFF.